This T cell receptor (beta chain) emerged from a study of T cells after yellow fever vaccination. Study in general: Low-cell-number fractions underwent preparation using SMART-Seq v4 Ultra Low Input.

The study's findings and limits: Abundant clonotypes from the bulk population could contaminate FACS-sorted repertoires. Re-detected after boosting: most primary clones, 96% of CD4 and roughly 90% of CD8.

Germline V lookup: CDR1 MNHEY, CDR2 SVGEGT. Germline trimming cut 6 bases from V and 3 bases from J; bases unmatched to any gene: 8. This CDR3 is 15 amino acids long. This clonotype has a count of ten or more. Its matching antigen is unknown. As TCR cDNA was made by 5'RACE template switching, a universal primer site and UMIs were added. One entry per CDR3 protein, called by TCRdb with MiXCR from the 5' RACE reads. The sample lists about 210,000 distinct CDR3 sequences; 3% to 3.5% were seen once. The gene calls are TRBV6-2 or TRBV6-3 and TRBJ2-7; 10 bases are shared with TRBD1. The specimen was CD4+ T cells sorted from PBMCs, collected 10 days after the yellow fever booster vaccination. This TCR derives from a man aged 18-30 years who received the YFV17D yellow fever vaccine. This CDR3 reads CASRTRGQGLYEQYF. In DNA, the CDR3 is TGTGCCAGCAGAACACGGGGACAGGGGCTCTACGAGCAGTACTTC.